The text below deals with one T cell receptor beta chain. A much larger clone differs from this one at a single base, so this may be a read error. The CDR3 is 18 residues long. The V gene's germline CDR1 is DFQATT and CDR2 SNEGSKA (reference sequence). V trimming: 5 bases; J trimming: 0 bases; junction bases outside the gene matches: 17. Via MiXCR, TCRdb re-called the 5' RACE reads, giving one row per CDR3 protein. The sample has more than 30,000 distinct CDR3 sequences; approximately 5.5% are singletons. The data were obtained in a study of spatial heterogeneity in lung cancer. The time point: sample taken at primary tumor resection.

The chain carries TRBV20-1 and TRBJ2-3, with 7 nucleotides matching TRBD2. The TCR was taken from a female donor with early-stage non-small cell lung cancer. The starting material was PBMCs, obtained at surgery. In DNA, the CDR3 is TGCAGTGCTTCCCTAGCGGCAGGGACGGCCTGGAGCACAGATACGCAGTATTTT. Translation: CSASLAAGTAWSTDTQYF.